This T cell receptor (beta chain) was captured by sequencing in a study of human T cells and chemical hapten exposure. This clonotype was detected a few times. The CDR3 contains 15 residues. The V gene end was trimmed by 1 base and the J gene end by 6 bases; junction bases not matched to a gene: 8. Germline V CDR1 and CDR2: SGHAT, FQNNGV. Time point here: patch test 1, 2 weeks after DPC sensitization. As to treatment: therapeutic diphenylcyclopropenone sensitization with weekly scalp DPC. TCRdb fed the RACE reads into MiXCR, producing one record per CDR3 protein. Seen here are around 71,000 distinct CDR3 sequences, about 9.1% observed once, and the top ten hold 3% to 4%.

The sequence derives from a woman aged 35 to 49 with alopecia areata. Some clones in this sample may be carry-over from other donors' samples. The chain is built from TRBV11-2 and TRBJ2-7; 8 bases agree with TRBD2. The sample here was whole blood, taken in connection with sensitization to the hapten diphenylcyclopropenone (DPC). The CDR3: CASSLVAGGAVEQYF. Here the CDR3 DNA reads TGTGCCAGCAGCTTAGTGGCCGGGGGGGCCGTCGAGCAGTACTTC.